Below are 26 T cell receptor beta chains sequenced from a single sample in a study of T cell repertoires in cytomegalovirus infection (dated by TCRdb to about 2019). This specimen's treatment or condition label, per the study, means: in vitro stimulation with specific CMV peptide epitopes to enrich CMV-specific T cells. Their specific antigens are unknown. TCRdb lists the instrument as Illumina HiSeq 1500. In-frame beta chains were kept once TCRdb had trimmed the public reads at Q25 with fastp and called clones with MiXCR. For every CDR3 protein sequence, its rows merge into one entry that carries the most common genes and DNA. Here the sample has hundreds of thousands of distinct CDR3 sequences; about a third occur a single time. The ten most abundant clones make up about 14% of the sample. The source was cultured CD8+ T cells from PBMCs, collected from culture after CMV antigen stimulation. Receptors originate from a human donor in good health (CMV status not recorded). Some clones in this sample may be carry-over from other donors' samples.

This clonotype was counted only a few times. The chain links TRBV4-1 to TRBJ1-5; the D is unclear. CDR1 and CDR2 from the germline V gene are MGHRA and YSYEKL. The CDR3 runs 14 residues. Deletions cut 3 bases from V and 0 bases from J, with 6 bases between. The CDR3 nucleotides read TGCGCCAGCAGCCAGGCCGCTAGCAATCAGCCCCAGCATTTT. Translating it yields CASSQAASNQPQHF.

This clonotype has a handful of counts. This chain uses TRBV7-8 with TRBJ2-1; no clear D. Trimming left V 0 bases short and J 9 bases short, with 9 bases between. Germline-derived CDR1 and CDR2 are SGHVS and FQNEAQ. This CDR3 region has 13 residues. The CDR3 reads CASSLAKGGEQFF. CDR3 DNA sequence: TGTGCCAGCAGCTTAGCGAAGGGTGGTGAGCAGTTCTTC.

This sequence joins TRBV13 and TRBJ1-6; D unresolved. Trimming pared 3 bases from V and 2 bases from J, leaving 5 bases between. Germline CDR1 and CDR2: PRHDT and FYEKMQ (reference sequence). The CDR3 consists of 14 residues. CDR3 sequence (DNA): TGTGCCAGCAGCTTCAGCACCTATAATTCACCCCTCCACTTT. Residues: CASSFSTYNSPLHF.

In this sample, this clonotype turned up many times. This rearrangement joins TRBV7-6 to TRBJ2-2; no definite D call. Trimming stripped 1 base from V and 0 bases from J, with 3 bases between. The CDR3 consists of 14 residues. Germline V gene sequence: CDR1 SGHVS, CDR2 FNYEAQ. Here the CDR3 reads CASSLEPNTGELFF. The CDR3 DNA follows: TGTGCCAGCAGCTTAGAACCGAACACCGGGGAGCTGTTTTTT. The full variable domain, completed using reference TRBV7-6 and TRBJ2-2, is GAGVSQSPRYKVTKRGQDVALRCDPISGHVSLYWYRQALGQGPEFLTYFNYEAQQDKSGLPNDRFSAERPEGSISTLTIQRTEQRDSAMYRCASSLEPNTGELFFGEGSRLTVL.

A remark on this clonotype: Sequence at one end of the junction differs from germline and may be a read error. The chain uses TRBV6-5 and TRBJ1-6, with D unresolved. This CDR3 is built from 14 residues. Germline CDR1 MNHEY, CDR2 SVGAGI. The CDR3 sequence: CASSYSIGDSPLHF. In DNA, the CDR3 is TGTGCCAGTAGTTACTCGATCGGGGATTCACCCCTCCACTTT.

On this clonotype itself: The junction departs from germline at one end; a sequencing error may be responsible. The chain uses TRBV7-7 and TRBJ2-2; 10 nucleotides match TRBD2. The length of the CDR3 is 17 residues. The germline V gene has CDR1 SSHAT and CDR2 FNYEAQ (reference sequence). The CDR3 sequence: CASSLEVGTSDTGELFF. The CDR3 region has the DNA TGTGCTAGCAGCTTAGAGGTTGGGACTAGCGACACCGGGGAGCTGTTTTTT.

In this sample, this clonotype turned up once. The chain links TRBV27 to TRBJ2-7; perhaps TRBD2 as D (5 bases). With 10 bases removed from V and 4 bases from J, the gap between germline ends came to 17 bases. In germline, CDR1 is MNHEY, CDR2 SMNVEV (reference sequence). This CDR3 is built from 13 residues. The CDR3 sequence: CATGVVGPYEQYV. CDR3 sequence (DNA): TGTGCCACCGGGGTCGTCGGGCCGTACGAGCAGTACGTC.

This clonotype showed up just a few times. The chain uses TRBV6-2 or TRBV6-3 and TRBJ1-2; TRBD1 might be the D (5 bases). This CDR3 contains 16 residues. V was clipped by 2 bases and J by 2 bases, with 15 bases between them. Germline V lookup: CDR1 MNHEY, CDR2 SVGEGT. The CDR3 protein is CASSYSSRTTNYGYTF. Here the CDR3 DNA reads TGTGCCAGCAGTTACAGCTCGCGGACAACCAACTATGGCTACACCTTC.

The chain combines TRBV6-1 with TRBJ1-5; D is unresolved. Trimming pared 4 bases from V and 3 bases from J, leaving 13 bases between. The germline V gene encodes CDR1 MNHNS and CDR2 SASEGT. The CDR3 totals 15 residues. The DNA of the CDR3 is TGTGCCAGCAGTGGACACTTTTGGGTCAATCAGCCCCAGCATTTT. This encodes CASSGHFWVNQPQHF.

Many counts were recorded for this clonotype. The chain employs TRBV7-9 and TRBJ1-1; no definite D call. This CDR3 comprises 12 residues. V lost 6 bases and J lost 0, with 5 bases in between. Germline V gives CDR1 SEHNR, CDR2 FQNEAQ (reference sequence). CDR3 sequence: CASRYMNTEAFF. In DNA form, the CDR3 reads TGTGCCAGCAGGTATATGAACACTGAAGCTTTCTTT.

Many counts were recorded for this clonotype. CDR3 nucleotides: TGTGCCAGCAGCACCTCCGGGGAGCTGTTTTTT. Translating it yields CASSTSGELFF. The rearrangement uses TRBV7-6 and TRBJ2-2, with D uncertain. The V and J ends lost 5 bases and 6 bases respectively, with 4 bases between them. CDR3 length equals 11 residues. From germline, CDR1 is SGHVS and CDR2 FNYEAQ. Filled out from reference TRBV7-6 and TRBJ2-2, the complete variable domain reads GAGVSQSPRYKVTKRGQDVALRCDPISGHVSLYWYRQALGQGPEFLTYFNYEAQQDKSGLPNDRFSAERPEGSISTLTIQRTEQRDSAMYRCASSTSGELFFGEGSRLTVL.

A few counts support this clonotype. The V gene is TRBV12-3 or TRBV12-4, the J gene TRBJ2-7, with D possibly matching TRBD1 (5 bases). Between the trimmed V and J ends, which lost 6 bases and 0 bases, there was a span of 21 bases. The CDR3 has 17 amino acids. The CDR3 DNA follows: TGTGCCAGCAGCTCCTCCCCGGACACGCTATACTCCTACGAGCAGTACTTC. It specifies CASSSSPDTLYSYEQYF.

The V call is TRBV27, the J call TRBJ2-6, with a weak D call TRBD2 (7 bases). V was trimmed by 7 bases and J by 1 base, leaving 17 bases between them. This CDR3 has 17 amino acids. Germline V gives CDR1 MNHEY, CDR2 SMNVEV (reference sequence). The CDR3 region is CASTPSGGWSGANVLTF. The CDR3 DNA sequence: TGTGCCAGCACCCCGTCGGGGGGCTGGTCTGGGGCCAACGTCCTGACTTTC.

This clonotype is a singleton in its sample. The gene calls are TRBV7-6 and TRBJ1-4, with D perhaps matching TRBD1 (5 bases). V lost 4 bases and J lost 6, with 18 bases in between. CDR1 SGHVS and CDR2 FNYEAQ come from the germline V gene. The CDR3 loop spans 16 amino acids. CDR3 DNA: TGTGCCAGCAGCTCCCCCCCTGTGACGGGGCATGAAAAACTGTTTTTT. This encodes CASSSPPVTGHEKLFF.

This clonotype turned up a few times. The V call is TRBV7-9, the J call TRBJ2-3; the match to TRBD1 covers 8 bases. Germline V gives CDR1 SEHNR, CDR2 FQNEAQ (reference sequence). Unmatched junction bases numbered 12, after V lost 2 bases and J lost 5 bases. CDR3 size: 17 residues. The CDR3 nucleotides are TGTGCCAGCAGCTTACCACGCACGACAGGGGTGGAAGATACGCAGTATTTT. As protein: CASSLPRTTGVEDTQYF.

This clonotype was counted between two and nine times. This chain connects TRBV19 to TRBJ2-5; TRBD1 is a possible D gene (6 bases). The CDR3 contains 14 residues. The germline V gene has CDR1 LNHDA and CDR2 SQIVND (reference sequence). The V end lost 4 bases, the J end lost 1 base, and 10 bases lay between the germline ends. In nucleotides, the CDR3 is TGTGCCAGTAGTACCCGGACAGTCCAAGAGACCCAGTACTTC. This codes for CASSTRTVQETQYF. Full variable domain (remainder filled in from reference TRBV19 and TRBJ2-5): DGGITQSPKYLFRKEGQNVTLSCEQNLNHDAMYWYRQDPGQGLRLIYYSQIVNDFQKGDIAEGYSVSREKKESFPLTVTSAQKNPTAFYLCASSTRTVQETQYFGPGTRLLVL.

A few counts support this clonotype. The gene calls are TRBV6-5 and TRBJ2-7; possibly TRBD1 or TRBD2 for D (6 bases each). The germline V gene encodes CDR1 MNHEY and CDR2 SVGAGI. Trimming pared 5 bases from V and 6 bases from J, leaving 20 bases between. The CDR3 is 15 residues long. In DNA, the CDR3 is TGTGCCAGCAGTCCCCGTGGGGGGCAATGGTTCGAGCAGTACGTC. Amino acid sequence: CASSPRGGQWFEQYV.

This clonotype was counted at least ten times. V and J are TRBV12-5 and TRBJ2-2; D unresolved. Trimming stripped 1 base from V and 3 bases from J, with 3 bases between. Germline V gene data show CDR1 as LGHNT and CDR2 as FRNRAP. The CDR3 is made up of 13 amino acids. The CDR3 nucleotides are TGTGCTAGTGGTTTGGCTGACACCGGGGAGCTGTTTTTT. This sequence encodes CASGLADTGELFF.

This clonotype has only a few counts. The chain recombines TRBV6-2 or TRBV6-3 with TRBJ1-1; D call uncertain. Germline values: CDR1 MNHEY, CDR2 SVGEGT. Between the trimmed V and J ends, which lost 0 bases and 6 bases, there was a span of 14 bases. The length of the CDR3 is 15 residues. The CDR3 here is CASSYSPLGIAEAFF. Here the CDR3 DNA reads TGTGCCAGCAGTTACTCGCCCCTAGGAATCGCTGAAGCTTTCTTT.

This chain connects TRBV19 to TRBJ2-2; D unclear. Trimming left V 6 bases short and J 1 base short, with 9 bases between. The CDR3 spans 14 residues. Germline CDR1 is LNHDA and CDR2 is SQIVND (reference sequence). The DNA for the CDR3 is TGTGCCAGTAGGGAGATTAAGAACACCGGGGAGCTGTTTTTT. Its protein product is CASREIKNTGELFF.

This clonotype was observed at least ten times. The chain carries TRBV7-8 and TRBJ1-3; 8 bases match TRBD1. The CDR3 is 16 amino acids. The V and J ends lost 4 bases and 3 bases, in that order; junction bases with no gene match: 8. Germline CDR1 is SGHVS and CDR2 is FQNEAQ. DNA of the CDR3: TGTGCCAGCAGCTCAAAACCAGGGGGCAGTGGAAACACCATATATTTT. Translated: CASSSKPGGSGNTIYF.

This chain links TRBV7-8 with TRBJ2-7; 7 bases line up with TRBD1. The CDR3 loop spans 15 amino acids. Unmatched junction bases numbered 11, after V lost 5 bases and J lost 4 bases. The V gene's germline CDR1 is SGHVS and CDR2 FQNEAQ. CDR3 protein: CASSLRQGPLYEQYV. The CDR3 DNA is TGTGCCAGCAGCCTGAGACAGGGTCCCCTTTACGAGCAGTACGTC.

This clonotype was counted a few times. V is TRBV27 and J is TRBJ2-7, with D perhaps TRBD2 (6 bases). There are 15 residues in the CDR3. Trimming stripped 2 bases from V and 4 bases from J, with 15 bases between. Germline CDR1 reads MNHEY; CDR2 reads SMNVEV (reference sequence). This CDR3 reads CASSLGRGATYEQYV. CDR3 sequence (DNA): TGTGCCAGCAGTTTAGGTCGCGGGGCCACATACGAGCAGTACGTC.

This clonotype occurred a few times. This chain joins TRBV11-1 and TRBJ2-1; 13 positions match TRBD2. V lost 5 bases to trimming and J lost 3 bases; unmatched junction nucleotides: 10. This CDR3 contains 18 residues. Germline CDR1 and CDR2: SGHAT and FQDESV (reference sequence). Written as DNA, the CDR3 is TGTGCCAGCAGCATCAGACTAGCGGGGGGCCTTATCTACAATGAGCAGTTCTTC. It codes for CASSIRLAGGLIYNEQFF.

This chain joins TRBV19 and TRBJ1-1, with 9 bases fitting TRBD1. Losses at the gene ends were 4 bases for V and 7 bases for J; bases not matched to a gene: 4. This CDR3 is 13 amino acids long. Germline V gene sequence: CDR1 LNHDA, CDR2 SQIVND (reference sequence). CDR3 amino acids: CASSTGTGFEAFF. Here the CDR3 DNA reads TGTGCCAGTAGTACGGGGACAGGGTTTGAAGCTTTCTTT.

This clonotype has a handful of counts. This chain joins TRBV12-3 or TRBV12-4 and TRBJ1-6; D may be TRBD1 (6 bases). The CDR3 covers 15 residues. V dropped 5 bases and J dropped 9 bases, with 17 bases sitting between them. The chain's CDR3 is CASSLGTRGGSPLHF. CDR3 in DNA: TGTGCCAGCAGTCTGGGAACTAGGGGGGGTTCACCCCTCCACTTT.